The text below deals with one T cell receptor (beta chain). The sample belongs to a study of blood T cell repertoires in COVID-19. Overall study context: Samples came from the United States, Italy and Spain, spanning acute and convalescent COVID-19. Sample material is recorded as cDNA or gDNA derived from T cells, B-cell-depleted T cells, or PBMCs.

The V segment lost 6 bases and the J segment 1 base; nucleotides outside the gene matches: 5. The germline CDR1 and CDR2 sequences are MNHEY and SVGAGI. The CDR3 length is 14 residues. It was during active infection that Seattle patients were enrolled and then longitudinally followed. In the original processing: Reference gene primer amplification yielded estimated nucleated cell counts. Profiled with immunoSEQ multiplex PCR; TCRdb holds only in-frame clones, not every one. Clone size and the V and J calls come from that table; the DNA yielded D and trimming. The sample lists approximately 140,000 clones, 80% to 90% seen once, with 6.5% to 9.5% in the top ten.

The chain joins TRBV6-5 to TRBJ1-1; 7 nucleotides align to TRBD1. Source material: peripheral blood. This receptor was taken from a woman aged 55 to 70 with COVID-19, enrolled during active disease. CDR3 in amino acids: CASRLDRENTEAFF. Written as DNA, the CDR3 is TGTGCCAGCAGACTTGACAGGGAGAACACTGAAGCTTTCTTT.